There are many counts of the clone carrying this T cell receptor beta chain. What it binds is unknown. The CDR3 totals 13 residues. CDR1 MNHEY and CDR2 SMNVEV come from the germline V gene (reference sequence). Trimming pared 3 bases from V and 0 bases from J, leaving 6 bases between. These data belong to a study of CD8 T cells in ankylosing spondylitis. One entry per CDR3 protein, called by TCRdb with MiXCR from the 5' RACE reads. The table has about 500,000 distinct CDR3 sequences, approximately 5% seen once. Regarding the study as a whole: One TCR beta motif, made up of 7 or 8 highly homologous variants, appeared characteristic of ankylosing spondylitis blood.

Sequencing used blood, either unsorted or a sorted T cell fraction (not recorded which). The chain couples TRBV27 to TRBJ2-7, with no clear D. The clonotype was recovered from a male donor with ankylosing spondylitis. CDR3 DNA: TGTGCCAGCAGTTTGACCATCTCCTACGAGCAGTACTTC. This codes for CASSLTISYEQYF.